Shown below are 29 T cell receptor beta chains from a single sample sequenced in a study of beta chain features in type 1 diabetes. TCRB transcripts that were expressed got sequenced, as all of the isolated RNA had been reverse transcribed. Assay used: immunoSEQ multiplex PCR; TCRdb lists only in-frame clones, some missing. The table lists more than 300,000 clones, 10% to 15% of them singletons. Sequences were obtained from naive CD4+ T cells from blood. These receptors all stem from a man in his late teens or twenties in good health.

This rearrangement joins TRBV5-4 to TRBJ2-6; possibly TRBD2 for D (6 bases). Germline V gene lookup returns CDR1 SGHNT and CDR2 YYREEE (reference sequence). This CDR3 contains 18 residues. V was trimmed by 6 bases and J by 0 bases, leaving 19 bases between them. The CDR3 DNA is TGTGCCAGCACCACAATTTCCGGGGGATACTCTGGGGCCAACGTCCTGACTTTC. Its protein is CASTTISGGYSGANVLTF.

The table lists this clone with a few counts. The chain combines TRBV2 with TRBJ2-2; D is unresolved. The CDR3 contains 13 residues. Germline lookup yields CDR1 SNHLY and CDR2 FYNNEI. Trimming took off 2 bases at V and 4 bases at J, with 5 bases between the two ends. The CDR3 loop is CASSESRTGELFF. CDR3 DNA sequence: TGTGCCAGCAGTGAATCCCGCACCGGGGAGCTGTTTTTT.

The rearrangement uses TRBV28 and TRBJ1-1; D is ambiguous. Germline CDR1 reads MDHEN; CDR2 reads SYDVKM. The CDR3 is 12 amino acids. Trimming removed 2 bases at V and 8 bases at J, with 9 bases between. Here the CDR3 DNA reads TGTGCCAGCAGTTTAAGTTCCAGAGAAGCTTTCTTT. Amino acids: CASSLSSREAFF.

CDR3 sequence (DNA): TGTGCCAGCAGCTTAGATGGGGCCGGGTTCTACAATGAGCAGTTCTTC. It encodes CASSLDGAGFYNEQFF. The chain has TRBV11-2 and TRBJ2-1; TRBD1 might be the D (5 bases). The germline gives CDR1 SGHAT, CDR2 FQNNGV. The CDR3 has 16 amino acids. V was pared by 0 bases and J by 3 bases, with 12 bases between.

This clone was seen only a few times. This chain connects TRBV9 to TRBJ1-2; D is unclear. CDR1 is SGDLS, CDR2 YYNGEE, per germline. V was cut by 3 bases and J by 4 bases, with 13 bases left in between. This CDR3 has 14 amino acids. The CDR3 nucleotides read TGTGCCAGCAGCGGGACTTTCCGTTTCTATGGCTACACCTTC. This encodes CASSGTFRFYGYTF. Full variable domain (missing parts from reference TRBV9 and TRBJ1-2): DSGVTQTPKHLITATGQRVTLRCSPRSGDLSVYWYQQSLDQGLQFLIQYYNGEERAKGNILERFSAQQFPDLHSELNLSSLELGDSALYFCASSGTFRFYGYTFGSGTRLTVV.

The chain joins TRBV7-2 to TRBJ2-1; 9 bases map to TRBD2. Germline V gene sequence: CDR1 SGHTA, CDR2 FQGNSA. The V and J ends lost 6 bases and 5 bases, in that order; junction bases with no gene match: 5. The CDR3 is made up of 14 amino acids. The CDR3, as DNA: TGTGCCAGCAGAGGGCAGCGGGAGGACAATGAGCAGTTCTTC. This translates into CASRGQREDNEQFF.

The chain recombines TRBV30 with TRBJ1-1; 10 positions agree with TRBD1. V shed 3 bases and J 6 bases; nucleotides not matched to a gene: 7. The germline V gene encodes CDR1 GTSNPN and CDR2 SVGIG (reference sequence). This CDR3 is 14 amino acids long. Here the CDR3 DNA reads TGTGCCTGGAGCTCCGGGACAGGGGTTGCTGAAGCTTTCTTT. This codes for CAWSSGTGVAEAFF.

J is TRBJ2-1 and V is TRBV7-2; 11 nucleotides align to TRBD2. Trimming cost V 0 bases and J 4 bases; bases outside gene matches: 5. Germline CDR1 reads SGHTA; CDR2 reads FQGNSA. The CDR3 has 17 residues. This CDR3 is CASSLAVTSGTYNEQFF. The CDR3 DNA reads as TGTGCCAGCAGCTTAGCGGTGACTAGCGGGACATACAATGAGCAGTTCTTC.

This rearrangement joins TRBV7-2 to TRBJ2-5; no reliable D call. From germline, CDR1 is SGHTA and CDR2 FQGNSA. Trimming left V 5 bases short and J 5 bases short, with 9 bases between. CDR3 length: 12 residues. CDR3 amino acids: CASSLPPETQYF. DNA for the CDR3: TGTGCCAGCAGCCTACCACCCGAGACCCAGTACTTC.

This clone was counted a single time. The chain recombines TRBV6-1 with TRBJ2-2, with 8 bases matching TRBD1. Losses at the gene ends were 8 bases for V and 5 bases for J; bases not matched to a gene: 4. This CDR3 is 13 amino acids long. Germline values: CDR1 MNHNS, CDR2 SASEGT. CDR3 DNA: TGTGCCAGCGAAGACAGGGGTACCGGGGAGCTGTTTTTT. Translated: CASEDRGTGELFF.

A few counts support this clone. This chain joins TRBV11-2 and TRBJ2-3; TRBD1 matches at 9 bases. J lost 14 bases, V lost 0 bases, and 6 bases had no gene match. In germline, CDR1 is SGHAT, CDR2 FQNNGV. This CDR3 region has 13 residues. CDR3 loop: CASSLDLWDRVYF. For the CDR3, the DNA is TGTGCCAGCAGCTTAGATCTTTGGGACAGGGTGTATTTT.

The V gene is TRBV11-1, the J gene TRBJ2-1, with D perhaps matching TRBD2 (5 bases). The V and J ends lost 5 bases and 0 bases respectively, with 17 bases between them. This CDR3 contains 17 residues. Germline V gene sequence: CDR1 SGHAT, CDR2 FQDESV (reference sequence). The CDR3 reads CASSPRSGTSSYNEQFF. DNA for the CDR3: TGTGCCAGCAGCCCTAGAAGCGGAACGAGCTCCTACAATGAGCAGTTCTTC.

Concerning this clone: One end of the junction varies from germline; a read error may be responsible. The CDR3 DNA sequence: TGTGCCTGGAGCGGGTCCTTCAATGAGCAGTTCTTC. Its protein product is CAWSGSFNEQFF. This chain links TRBV30 with TRBJ2-1, with D uncertain. CDR3 length: 12 residues. Germline CDR1 reads GTSNPN; CDR2 reads SVGIG (reference sequence).

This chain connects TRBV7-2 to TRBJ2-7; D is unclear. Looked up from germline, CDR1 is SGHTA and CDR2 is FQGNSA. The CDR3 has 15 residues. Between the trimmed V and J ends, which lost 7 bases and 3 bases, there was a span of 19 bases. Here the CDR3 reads CASNNAGTTYYEQYF. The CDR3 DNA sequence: TGTGCCAGCAACAATGCAGGCACCACATACTACGAGCAGTACTTC.

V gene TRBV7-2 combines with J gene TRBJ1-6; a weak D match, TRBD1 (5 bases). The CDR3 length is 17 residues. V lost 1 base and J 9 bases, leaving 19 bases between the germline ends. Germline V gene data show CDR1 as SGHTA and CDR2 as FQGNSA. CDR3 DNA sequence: TGTGCCAGCAGCTTAGGCGCCAGGAGCATGGGGGGTTCACCCCTCCACTTT. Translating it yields CASSLGARSMGGSPLHF.

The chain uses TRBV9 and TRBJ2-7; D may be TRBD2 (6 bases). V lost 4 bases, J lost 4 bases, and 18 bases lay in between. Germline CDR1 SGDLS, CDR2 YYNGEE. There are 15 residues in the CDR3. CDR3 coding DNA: TGTGCCAGCAGCTTAGGGCATCGGGAGTTATACGAGCAGTACTTC. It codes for CASSLGHRELYEQYF.

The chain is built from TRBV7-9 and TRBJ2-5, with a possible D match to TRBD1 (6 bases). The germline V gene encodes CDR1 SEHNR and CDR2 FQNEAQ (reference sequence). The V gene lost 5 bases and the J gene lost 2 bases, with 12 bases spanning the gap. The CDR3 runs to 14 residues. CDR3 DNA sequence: TGTGCCAGCAGCCTTTGGACAGCACAAGAGACCCAGTACTTC. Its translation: CASSLWTAQETQYF.

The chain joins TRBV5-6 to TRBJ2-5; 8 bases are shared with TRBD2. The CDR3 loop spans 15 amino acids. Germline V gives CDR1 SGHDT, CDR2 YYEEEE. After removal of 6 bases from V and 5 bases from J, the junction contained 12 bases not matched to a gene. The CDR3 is CASTTPGGGRETQYF. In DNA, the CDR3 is TGTGCCAGCACCACCCCGGGGGGGGGCAGGGAGACCCAGTACTTC.

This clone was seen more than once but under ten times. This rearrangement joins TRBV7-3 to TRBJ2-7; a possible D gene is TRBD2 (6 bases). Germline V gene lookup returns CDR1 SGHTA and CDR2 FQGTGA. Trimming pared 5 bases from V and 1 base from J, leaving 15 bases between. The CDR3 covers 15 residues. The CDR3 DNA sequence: TGTGCCAGCAGCCCGCGGGGACCAGCATCCTACGAGCAGTACTTC. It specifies CASSPRGPASYEQYF.

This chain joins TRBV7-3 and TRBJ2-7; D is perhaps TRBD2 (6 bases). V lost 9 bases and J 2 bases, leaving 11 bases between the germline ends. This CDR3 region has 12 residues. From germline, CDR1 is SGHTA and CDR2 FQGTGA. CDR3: CASAGPPYEQYF. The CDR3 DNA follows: TGTGCCAGTGCGGGACCCCCCTACGAGCAGTACTTC.

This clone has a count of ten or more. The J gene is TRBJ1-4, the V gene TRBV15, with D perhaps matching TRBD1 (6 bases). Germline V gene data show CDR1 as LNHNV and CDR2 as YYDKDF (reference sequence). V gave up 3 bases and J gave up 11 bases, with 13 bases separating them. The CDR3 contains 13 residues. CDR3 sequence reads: CATSRDRTVKLFF. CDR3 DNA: TGTGCCACCAGCAGGGACCGGACAGTCAAACTGTTTTTT. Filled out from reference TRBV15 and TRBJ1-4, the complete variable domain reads DAMVIQNPRYQVTQFGKPVTLSCSQTLNHNVMYWYQQKSSQAPKLLFHYYDKDFNNEADTPDNFQSRRPNTSFCFLDIRSPGLGDTAMYLCATSRDRTVKLFFGSGTQLSVL.

The CDR3 coding sequence is TGTGCCAGCTCGCCGCTCACAGGGGTCAGCACAGATACGCAGTATTTT. Translating gives CASSPLTGVSTDTQYF. The rearrangement links TRBV18 to TRBJ2-3, with 7 bases matching TRBD1. The length of the CDR3 is 16 residues. V lost 6 bases, J lost 0 bases, and 9 bases stayed unmatched. From germline, CDR1 is KGHSH and CDR2 LQKENI.

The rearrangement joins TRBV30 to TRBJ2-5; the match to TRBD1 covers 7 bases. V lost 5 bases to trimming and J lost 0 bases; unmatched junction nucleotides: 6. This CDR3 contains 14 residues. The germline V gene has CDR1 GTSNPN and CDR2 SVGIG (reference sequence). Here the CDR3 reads CAWARDRYQETQYF. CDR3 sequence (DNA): TGTGCCTGGGCCCGGGACAGATACCAAGAGACCCAGTACTTC.

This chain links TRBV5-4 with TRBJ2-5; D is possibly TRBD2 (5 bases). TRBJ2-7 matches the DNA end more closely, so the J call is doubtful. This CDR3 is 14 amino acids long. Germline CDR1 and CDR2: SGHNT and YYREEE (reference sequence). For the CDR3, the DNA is TGTGCCAGCAGCTCAACCGGGATGATCTACGAGCAGTACTTC. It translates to CASSSTGMIYEQYF.

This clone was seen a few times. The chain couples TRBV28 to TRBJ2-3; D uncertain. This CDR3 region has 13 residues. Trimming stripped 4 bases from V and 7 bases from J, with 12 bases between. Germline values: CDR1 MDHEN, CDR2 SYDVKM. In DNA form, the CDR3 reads TGTGCCAGCAGTTCAGTACTACCCTATACGCAGTATTTT. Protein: CASSSVLPYTQYF.

The CDR3 reads CASRETGASGNTIYF. DNA of the CDR3: TGTGCCAGCAGAGAAACAGGGGCCTCTGGAAACACCATATATTTT. The chain combines TRBV6-6 with TRBJ1-3; 7 bases match TRBD1. V lost 6 bases to trimming and J lost 0 bases; unmatched junction nucleotides: 5. This CDR3 contains 15 residues. Germline CDR1 reads MNHNY; CDR2 reads SVGAGI (reference sequence).

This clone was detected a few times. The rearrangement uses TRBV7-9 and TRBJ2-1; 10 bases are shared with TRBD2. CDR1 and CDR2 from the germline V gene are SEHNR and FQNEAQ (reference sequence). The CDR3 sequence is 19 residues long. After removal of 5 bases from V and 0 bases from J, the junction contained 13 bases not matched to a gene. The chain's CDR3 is CASSPRGLAAGSSYNEQFF. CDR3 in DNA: TGTGCCAGCAGCCCTAGAGGACTAGCGGCCGGGAGCTCCTACAATGAGCAGTTCTTC.

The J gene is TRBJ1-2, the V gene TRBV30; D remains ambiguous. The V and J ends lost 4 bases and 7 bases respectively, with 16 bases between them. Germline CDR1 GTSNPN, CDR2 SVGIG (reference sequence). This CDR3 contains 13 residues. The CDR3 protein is CAWTTRVFPGYTF. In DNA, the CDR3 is TGTGCCTGGACGACGCGGGTTTTTCCTGGCTACACCTTC.

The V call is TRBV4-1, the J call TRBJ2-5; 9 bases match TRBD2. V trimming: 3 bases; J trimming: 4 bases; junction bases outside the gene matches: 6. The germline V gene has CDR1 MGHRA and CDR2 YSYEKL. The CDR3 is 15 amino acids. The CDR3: CASSQSGLALETQYF. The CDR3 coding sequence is TGCGCCAGCAGCCAGTCCGGACTAGCGTTAGAGACCCAGTACTTC.